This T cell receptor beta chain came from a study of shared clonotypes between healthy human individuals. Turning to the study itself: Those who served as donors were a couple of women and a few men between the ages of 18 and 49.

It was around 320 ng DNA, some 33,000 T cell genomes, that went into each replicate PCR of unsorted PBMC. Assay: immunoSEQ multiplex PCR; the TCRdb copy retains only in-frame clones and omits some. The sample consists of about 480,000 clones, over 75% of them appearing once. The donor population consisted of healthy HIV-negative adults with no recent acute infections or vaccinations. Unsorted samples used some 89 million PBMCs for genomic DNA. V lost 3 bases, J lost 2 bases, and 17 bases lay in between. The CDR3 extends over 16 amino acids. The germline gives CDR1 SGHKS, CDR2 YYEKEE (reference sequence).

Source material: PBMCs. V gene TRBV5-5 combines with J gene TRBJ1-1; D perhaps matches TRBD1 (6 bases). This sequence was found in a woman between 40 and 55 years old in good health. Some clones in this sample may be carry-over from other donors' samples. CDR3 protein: CASSSAVRGTNTEAFF. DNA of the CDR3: TGTGCCAGCAGCTCCGCGGTGAGGGGGACTAACACTGAAGCTTTCTTT.